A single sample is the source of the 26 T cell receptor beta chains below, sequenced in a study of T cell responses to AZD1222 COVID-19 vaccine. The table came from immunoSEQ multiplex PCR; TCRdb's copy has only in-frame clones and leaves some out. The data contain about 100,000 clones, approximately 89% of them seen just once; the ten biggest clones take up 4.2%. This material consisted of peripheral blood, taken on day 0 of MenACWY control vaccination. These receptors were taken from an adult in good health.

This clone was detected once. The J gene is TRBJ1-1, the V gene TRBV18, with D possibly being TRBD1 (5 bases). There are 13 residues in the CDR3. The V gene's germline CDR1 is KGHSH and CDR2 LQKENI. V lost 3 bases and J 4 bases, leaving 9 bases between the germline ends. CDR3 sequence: CASSPGVGTEAFF. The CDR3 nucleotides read TGTGCCAGCTCACCGGGGGTAGGCACTGAAGCTTTCTTT.

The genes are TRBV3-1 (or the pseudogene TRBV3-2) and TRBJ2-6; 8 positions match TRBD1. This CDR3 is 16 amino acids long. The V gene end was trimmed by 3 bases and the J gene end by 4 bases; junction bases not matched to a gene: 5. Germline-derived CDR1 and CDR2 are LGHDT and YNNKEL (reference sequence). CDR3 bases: TGTGCCAGCAGCCACGACAGGGGTTCGGGGGCCAACGTCCTGACTTTC. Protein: CASSHDRGSGANVLTF.

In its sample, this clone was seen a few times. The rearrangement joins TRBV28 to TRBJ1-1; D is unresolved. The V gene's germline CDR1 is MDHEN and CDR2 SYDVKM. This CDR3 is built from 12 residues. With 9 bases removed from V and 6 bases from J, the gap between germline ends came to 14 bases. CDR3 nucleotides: TGTGCCAGTCACAACCGCGCAGCTGAAGCTTTCTTT. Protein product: CASHNRAAEAFF. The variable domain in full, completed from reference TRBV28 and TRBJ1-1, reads DVKVTQSSRYLVKRTGEKVFLECVQDMDHENMFWYRQDPGLGLRLIYFSYDVKMKEKGDIPEGYSVSREKKERFSLILESASTNQTSMYLCASHNRAAEAFFGQGTRLTVV.

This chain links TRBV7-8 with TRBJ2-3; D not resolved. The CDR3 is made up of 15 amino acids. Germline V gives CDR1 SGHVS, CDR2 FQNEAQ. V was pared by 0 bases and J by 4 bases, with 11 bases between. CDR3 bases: TGTGCCAGCAGCTTAGCGTTGGGCTTCGCAGATACGCAGTATTTT. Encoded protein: CASSLALGFADTQYF.

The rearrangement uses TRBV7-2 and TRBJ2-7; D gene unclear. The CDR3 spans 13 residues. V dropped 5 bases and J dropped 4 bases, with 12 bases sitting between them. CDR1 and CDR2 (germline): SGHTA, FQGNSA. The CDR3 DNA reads TGTGCCAGCAGCCGTATCCCACAATACGAGCAGTACTTC. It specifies CASSRIPQYEQYF.

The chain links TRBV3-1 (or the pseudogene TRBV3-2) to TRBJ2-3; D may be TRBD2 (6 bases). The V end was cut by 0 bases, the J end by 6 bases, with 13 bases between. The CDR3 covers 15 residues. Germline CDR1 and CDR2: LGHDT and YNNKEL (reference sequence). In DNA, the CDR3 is TGTGCCAGCAGCCAAGATTCCGTACGGGGGGATACGCAGTATTTT. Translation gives CASSQDSVRGDTQYF.

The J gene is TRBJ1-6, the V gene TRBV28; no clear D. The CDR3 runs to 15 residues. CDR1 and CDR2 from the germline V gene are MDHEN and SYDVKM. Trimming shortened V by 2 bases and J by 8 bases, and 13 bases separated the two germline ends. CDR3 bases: TGTGCCAGCAGTTTAGGGCCCCTAGGCGATTCACCCCTCCACTTT. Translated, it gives CASSLGPLGDSPLHF.

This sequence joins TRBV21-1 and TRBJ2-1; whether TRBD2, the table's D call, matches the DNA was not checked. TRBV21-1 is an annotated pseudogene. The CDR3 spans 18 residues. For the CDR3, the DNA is TGTGCCAGCAGCAAAGGGGCCCGGGCTAGCGGGGTTATGGATGAGCAGTTCTTC. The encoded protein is CASSKGARASGVMDEQFF.

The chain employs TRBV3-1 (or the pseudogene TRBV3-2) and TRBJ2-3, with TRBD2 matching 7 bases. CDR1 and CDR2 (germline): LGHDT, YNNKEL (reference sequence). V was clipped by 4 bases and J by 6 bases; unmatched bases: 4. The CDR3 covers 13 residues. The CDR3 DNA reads TGTGCCAGCAGCCGGGAGGGCGCGGATACGCAGTATTTT. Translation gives CASSREGADTQYF.

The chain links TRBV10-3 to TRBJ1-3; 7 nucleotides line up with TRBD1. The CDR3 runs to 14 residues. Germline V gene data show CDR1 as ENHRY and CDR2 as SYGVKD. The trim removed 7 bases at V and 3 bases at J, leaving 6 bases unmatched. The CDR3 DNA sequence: TGTGCCATCAATCAACAGGGGCGTGGAAACACCATATATTTT. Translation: CAINQQGRGNTIYF.

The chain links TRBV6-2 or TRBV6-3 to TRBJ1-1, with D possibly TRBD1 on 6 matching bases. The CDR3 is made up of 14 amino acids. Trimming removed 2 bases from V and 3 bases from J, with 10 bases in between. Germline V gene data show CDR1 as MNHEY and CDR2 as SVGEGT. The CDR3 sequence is CASSYGGHDTEAFF. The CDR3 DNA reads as TGTGCCAGCAGTTACGGGGGGCATGACACTGAAGCTTTCTTT.

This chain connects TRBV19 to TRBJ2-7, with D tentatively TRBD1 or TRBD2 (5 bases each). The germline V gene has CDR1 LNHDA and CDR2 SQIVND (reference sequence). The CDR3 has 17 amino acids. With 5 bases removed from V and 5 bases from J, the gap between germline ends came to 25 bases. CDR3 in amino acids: CASSGKKGPGHYNEQYF. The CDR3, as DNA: TGTGCCAGTAGTGGAAAAAAGGGACCCGGGCATTACAACGAGCAGTACTTC.

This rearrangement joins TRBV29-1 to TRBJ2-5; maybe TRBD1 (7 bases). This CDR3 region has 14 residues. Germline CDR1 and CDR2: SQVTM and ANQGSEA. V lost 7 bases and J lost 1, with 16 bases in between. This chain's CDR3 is CSAPRQGGQETQYF. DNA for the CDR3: TGCAGCGCCCCTAGACAGGGAGGCCAAGAGACCCAGTACTTC.

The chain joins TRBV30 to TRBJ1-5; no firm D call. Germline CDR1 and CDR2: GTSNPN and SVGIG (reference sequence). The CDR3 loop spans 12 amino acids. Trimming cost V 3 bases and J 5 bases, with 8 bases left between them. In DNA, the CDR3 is TGTGCCTGGAGGGGAGTAGATCAGCCCCAGCATTTT. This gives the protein CAWRGVDQPQHF.

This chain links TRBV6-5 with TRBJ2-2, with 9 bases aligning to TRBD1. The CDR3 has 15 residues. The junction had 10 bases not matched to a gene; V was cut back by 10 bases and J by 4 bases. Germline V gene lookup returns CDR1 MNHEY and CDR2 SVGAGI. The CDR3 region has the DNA TGTGCCACCCTACAGGGGGCCGTGGGCACCGGGGAGCTGTTTTTT. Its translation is CATLQGAVGTGELFF.

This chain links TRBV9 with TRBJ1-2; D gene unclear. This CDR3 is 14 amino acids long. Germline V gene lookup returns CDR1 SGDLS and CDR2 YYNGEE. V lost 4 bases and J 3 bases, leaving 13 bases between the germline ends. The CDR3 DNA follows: TGTGCCAGCAGCAGCCAGATGGAGGACTATGGCTACACCTTC. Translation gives CASSSQMEDYGYTF.

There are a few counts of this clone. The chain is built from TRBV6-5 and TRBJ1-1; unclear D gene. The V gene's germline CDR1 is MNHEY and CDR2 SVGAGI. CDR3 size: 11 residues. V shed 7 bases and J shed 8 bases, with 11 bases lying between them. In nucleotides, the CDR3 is TGTGCCAGCATTAATACGGCAGAAGCTTTCTTT. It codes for CASINTAEAFF.

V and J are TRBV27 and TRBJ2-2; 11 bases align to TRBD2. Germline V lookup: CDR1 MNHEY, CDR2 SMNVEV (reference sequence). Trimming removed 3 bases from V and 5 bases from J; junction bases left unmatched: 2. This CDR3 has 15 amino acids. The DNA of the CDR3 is TGTGCCAGCAGTTTGGGGACTAGCGGTACCGGGGAGCTGTTTTTT. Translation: CASSLGTSGTGELFF.

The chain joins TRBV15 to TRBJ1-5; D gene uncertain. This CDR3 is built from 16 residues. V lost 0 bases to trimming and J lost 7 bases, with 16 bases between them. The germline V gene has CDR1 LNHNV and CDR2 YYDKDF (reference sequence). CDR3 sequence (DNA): TGTGCCACCAGCAGAGACCGGGTGGTGGGTCCGCAGCCCCAGCATTTT. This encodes CATSRDRVVGPQPQHF.

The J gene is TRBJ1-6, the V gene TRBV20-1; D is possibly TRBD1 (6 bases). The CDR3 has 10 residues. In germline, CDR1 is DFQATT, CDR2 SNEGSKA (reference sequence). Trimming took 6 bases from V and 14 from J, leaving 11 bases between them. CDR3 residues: CSALGGALHF. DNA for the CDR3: TGCAGTGCCCTAGGGGGGGCCCTCCACTTT.

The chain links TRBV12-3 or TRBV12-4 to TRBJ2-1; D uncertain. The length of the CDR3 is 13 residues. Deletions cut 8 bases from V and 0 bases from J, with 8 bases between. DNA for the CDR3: TGTGCCAGCGGCCAACGCTCCTACAATGAGCAGTTCTTC. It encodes CASGQRSYNEQFF.

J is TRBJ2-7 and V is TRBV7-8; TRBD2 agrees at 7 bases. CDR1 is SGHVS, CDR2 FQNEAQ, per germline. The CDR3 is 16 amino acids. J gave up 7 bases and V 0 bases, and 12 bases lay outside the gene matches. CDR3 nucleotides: TGTGCCAGCAGCTTAGCCTGGACTAGTGGCCCTCGGGAGCAGTACTTC. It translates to CASSLAWTSGPREQYF.

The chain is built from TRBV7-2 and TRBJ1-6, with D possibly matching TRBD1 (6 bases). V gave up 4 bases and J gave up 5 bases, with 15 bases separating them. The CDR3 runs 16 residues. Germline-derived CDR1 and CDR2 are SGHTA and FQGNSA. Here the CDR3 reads CASSSLGALNNSPLHF. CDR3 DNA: TGTGCCAGCAGCTCCCTGGGGGCCCTTAATAATTCACCCCTCCACTTT.

The CDR3: CSAVGGDYTEAFF. As DNA, the CDR3 is TGCAGCGCAGTGGGGGGGGACTACACTGAAGCTTTCTTT. J is TRBJ1-1 and V is TRBV29-1, with D perhaps matching TRBD1 (5 bases). Germline CDR1 and CDR2: SQVTM and ANQGSEA. The CDR3 covers 13 residues. The V and J ends lost 7 bases and 3 bases respectively, with 15 bases between them.

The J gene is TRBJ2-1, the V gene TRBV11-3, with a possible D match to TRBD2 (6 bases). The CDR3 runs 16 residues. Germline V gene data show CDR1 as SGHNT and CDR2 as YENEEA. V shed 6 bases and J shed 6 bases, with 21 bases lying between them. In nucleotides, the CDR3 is TGTGCCAGCAGTCCCGGAGGGCAGAAACTTTTCAATGAGCAGTTCTTC. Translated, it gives CASSPGGQKLFNEQFF.

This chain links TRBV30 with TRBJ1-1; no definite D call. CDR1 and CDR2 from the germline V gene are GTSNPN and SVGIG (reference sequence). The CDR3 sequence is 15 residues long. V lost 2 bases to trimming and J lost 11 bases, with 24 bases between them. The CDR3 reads CAWSRPGVTPWPAFF. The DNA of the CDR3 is TGTGCCTGGAGTCGCCCCGGCGTTACCCCGTGGCCGGCTTTCTTT.